This T cell receptor beta chain was recorded in a study of blood T cell repertoires in COVID-19. The V gene end was trimmed by 1 base and the J gene end by 0 bases; junction bases not matched to a gene: 3. Germline values: CDR1 MGHRA, CDR2 YSYEKL. The CDR3 length is 16 residues. Data came from immunoSEQ multiplex PCR; TCRdb stores just in-frame clones and leaves some out. The table lists tens of thousands of clones, around four fifths of them singletons. The sequence derives from a man in his sixties with active COVID-19. The chain recombines TRBV4-1 with TRBJ1-5; 7 bases fit TRBD1. The material sequenced was peripheral blood. The CDR3 here is CASSQGTGYSNQPQHF. In DNA form, the CDR3 reads TGCGCCAGCAGCCAAGGGACAGGCTATAGCAATCAGCCCCAGCATTTT.